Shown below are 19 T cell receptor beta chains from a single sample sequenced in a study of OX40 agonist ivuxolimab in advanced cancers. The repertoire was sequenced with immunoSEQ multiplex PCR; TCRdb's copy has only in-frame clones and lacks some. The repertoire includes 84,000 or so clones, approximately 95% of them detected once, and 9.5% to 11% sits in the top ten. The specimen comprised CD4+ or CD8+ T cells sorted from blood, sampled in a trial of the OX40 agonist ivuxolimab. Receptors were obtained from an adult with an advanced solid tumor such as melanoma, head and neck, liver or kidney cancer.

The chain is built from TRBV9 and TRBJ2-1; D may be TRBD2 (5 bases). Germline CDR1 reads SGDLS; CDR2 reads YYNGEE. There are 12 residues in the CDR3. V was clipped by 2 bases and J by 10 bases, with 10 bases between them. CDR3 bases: TGTGCCAGCAGCGTCTACCAGCGGGAGCAGTTCTTC. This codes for CASSVYQREQFF.

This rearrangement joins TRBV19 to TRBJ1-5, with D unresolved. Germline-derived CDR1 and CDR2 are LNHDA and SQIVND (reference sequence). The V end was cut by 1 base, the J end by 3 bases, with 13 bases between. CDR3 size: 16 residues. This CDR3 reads CASSIGGWEINQPQHF. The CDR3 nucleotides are TGTGCCAGTAGTATAGGAGGGTGGGAAATCAATCAGCCCCAGCATTTT.

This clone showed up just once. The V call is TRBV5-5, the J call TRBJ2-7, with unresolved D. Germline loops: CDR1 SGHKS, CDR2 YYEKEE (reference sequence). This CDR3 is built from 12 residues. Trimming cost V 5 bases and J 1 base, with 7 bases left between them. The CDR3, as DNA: TGTGCCAGCAGGACGGGTTCCTACGAGCAGTACTTC. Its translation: CASRTGSYEQYF.

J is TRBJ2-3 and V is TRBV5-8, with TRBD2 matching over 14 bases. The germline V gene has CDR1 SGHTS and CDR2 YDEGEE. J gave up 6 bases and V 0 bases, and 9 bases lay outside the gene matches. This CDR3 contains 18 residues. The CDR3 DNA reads TGTGCCAGCAGCTTGGAGGGGACTAGCGGGAGTTCTCTCGATACGCAGTATTTT. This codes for CASSLEGTSGSSLDTQYF.

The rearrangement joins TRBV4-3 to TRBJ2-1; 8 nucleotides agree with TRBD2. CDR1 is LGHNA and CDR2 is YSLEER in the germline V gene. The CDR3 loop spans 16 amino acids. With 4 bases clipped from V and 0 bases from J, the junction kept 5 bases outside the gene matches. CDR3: CASSLIAGNSYNEQFF. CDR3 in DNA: TGCGCCAGCAGCCTAATAGCGGGAAACTCCTACAATGAGCAGTTCTTC.

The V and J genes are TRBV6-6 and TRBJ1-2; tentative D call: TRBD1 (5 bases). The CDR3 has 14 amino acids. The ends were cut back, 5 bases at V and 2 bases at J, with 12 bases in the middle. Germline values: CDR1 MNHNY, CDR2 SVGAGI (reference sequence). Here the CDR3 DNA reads TGTGCCAGCAGTCCGACCGGGGGGAACTATGGCTACACCTTC. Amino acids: CASSPTGGNYGYTF.

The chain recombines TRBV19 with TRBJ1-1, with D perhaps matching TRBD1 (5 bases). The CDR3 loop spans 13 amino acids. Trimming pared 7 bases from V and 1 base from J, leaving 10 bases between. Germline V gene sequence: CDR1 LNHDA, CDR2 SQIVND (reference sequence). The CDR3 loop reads CASIGTENTEAFF. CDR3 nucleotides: TGTGCCAGTATCGGGACGGAGAACACTGAAGCTTTCTTT.

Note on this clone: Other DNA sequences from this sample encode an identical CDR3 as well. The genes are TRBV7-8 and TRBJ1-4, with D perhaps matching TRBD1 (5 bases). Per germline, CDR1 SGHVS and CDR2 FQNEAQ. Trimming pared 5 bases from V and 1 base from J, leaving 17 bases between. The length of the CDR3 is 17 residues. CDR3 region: CASSPNLGAETNEKLFF. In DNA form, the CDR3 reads TGTGCCAGCAGCCCGAACCTAGGGGCAGAAACTAATGAAAAACTGTTTTTT. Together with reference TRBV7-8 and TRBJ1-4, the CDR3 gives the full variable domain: GAGVSQSPRYKVAKRGQDVALRCDPISGHVSLFWYQQALGQGPEFLTYFQNEAQLDKSGLPSDRFFAERPEGSVSTLKIQRTQQEDSAVYLCASSPNLGAETNEKLFFGSGTQLSVL.

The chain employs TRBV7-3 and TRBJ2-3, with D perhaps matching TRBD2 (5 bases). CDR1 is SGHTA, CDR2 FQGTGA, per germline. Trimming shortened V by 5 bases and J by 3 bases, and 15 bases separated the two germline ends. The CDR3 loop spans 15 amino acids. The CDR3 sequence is CASSDLGDPTDTQYF. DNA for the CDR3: TGTGCCAGCAGCGATCTGGGAGACCCGACAGATACGCAGTATTTT.

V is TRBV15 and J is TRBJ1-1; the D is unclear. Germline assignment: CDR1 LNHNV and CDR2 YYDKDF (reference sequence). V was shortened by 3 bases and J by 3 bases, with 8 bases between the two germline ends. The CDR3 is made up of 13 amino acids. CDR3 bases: TGTGCCACCAGCAGGAGAAAAGACACTGAAGCTTTCTTT. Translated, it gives CATSRRKDTEAFF. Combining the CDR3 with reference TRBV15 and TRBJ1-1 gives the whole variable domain DAMVIQNPRYQVTQFGKPVTLSCSQTLNHNVMYWYQQKSSQAPKLLFHYYDKDFNNEADTPDNFQSRRPNTSFCFLDIRSPGLGDTAMYLCATSRRKDTEAFFGQGTRLTVV.

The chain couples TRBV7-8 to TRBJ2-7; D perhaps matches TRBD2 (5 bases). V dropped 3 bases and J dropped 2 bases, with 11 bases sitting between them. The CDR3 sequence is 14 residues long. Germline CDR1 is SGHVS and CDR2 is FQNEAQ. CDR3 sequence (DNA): TGTGCCAGCAGCTTTCTAGGGAGACCCTACGAGCAGTACTTC. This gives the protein CASSFLGRPYEQYF.

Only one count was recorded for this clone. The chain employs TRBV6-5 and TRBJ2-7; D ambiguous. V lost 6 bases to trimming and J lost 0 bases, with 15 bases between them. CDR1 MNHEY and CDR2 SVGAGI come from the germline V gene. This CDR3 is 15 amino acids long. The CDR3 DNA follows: TGTGCCAGCAGAAACCGGCGCCGAAACTCCTACGAGCAGTACTTC. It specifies CASRNRRRNSYEQYF.

The CDR3 DNA follows: TGTGCCAGCAGCAAGGGACTAGCGGGAGCTTCCGCCTACGAGCAGTACTTC. Translated, it gives CASSKGLAGASAYEQYF. The chain links TRBV13 to TRBJ2-5; 14 bases line up with TRBD2. Gene TRBJ2-7 matches the end of the DNA better, so the J call may be wrong. Germline CDR1 and CDR2: PRHDT and FYEKMQ (reference sequence). The CDR3 runs 17 residues.

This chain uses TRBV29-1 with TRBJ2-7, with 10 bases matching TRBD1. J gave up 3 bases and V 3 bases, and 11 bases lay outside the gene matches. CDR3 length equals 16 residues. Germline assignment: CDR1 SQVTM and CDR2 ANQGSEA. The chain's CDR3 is CSVEALGTGAIYEQYF. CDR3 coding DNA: TGCAGCGTTGAGGCGCTTGGGACAGGGGCGATCTACGAGCAGTACTTC.

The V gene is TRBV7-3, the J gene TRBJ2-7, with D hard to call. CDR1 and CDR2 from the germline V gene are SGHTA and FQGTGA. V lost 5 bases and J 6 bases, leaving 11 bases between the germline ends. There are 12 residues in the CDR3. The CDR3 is CASSPVSPEQYF. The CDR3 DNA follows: TGTGCCAGCAGCCCCGTCAGCCCCGAGCAGTACTTC.

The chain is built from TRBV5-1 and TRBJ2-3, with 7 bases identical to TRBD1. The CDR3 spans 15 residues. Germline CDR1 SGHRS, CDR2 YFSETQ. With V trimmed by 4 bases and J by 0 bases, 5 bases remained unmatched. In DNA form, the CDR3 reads TGCGCCAGCAGCAAGGGACAGCCTAGCACAGATACGCAGTATTTT. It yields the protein CASSKGQPSTDTQYF.

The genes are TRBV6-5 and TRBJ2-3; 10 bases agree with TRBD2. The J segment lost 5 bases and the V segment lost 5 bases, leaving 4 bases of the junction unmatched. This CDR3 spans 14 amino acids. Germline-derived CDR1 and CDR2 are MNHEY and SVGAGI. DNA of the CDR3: TGTGCCAGCAGTAGGACTAGCGGAGGAGATACGCAGTATTTT. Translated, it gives CASSRTSGGDTQYF.

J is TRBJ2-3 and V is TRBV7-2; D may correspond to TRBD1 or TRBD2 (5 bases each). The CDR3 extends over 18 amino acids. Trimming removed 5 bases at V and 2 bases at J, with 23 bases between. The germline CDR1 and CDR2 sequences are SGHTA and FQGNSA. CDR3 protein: CASSNTGAVGRFTDTQYF. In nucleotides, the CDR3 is TGTGCCAGCAGCAACACCGGGGCCGTAGGAAGGTTCACAGATACGCAGTATTTT.

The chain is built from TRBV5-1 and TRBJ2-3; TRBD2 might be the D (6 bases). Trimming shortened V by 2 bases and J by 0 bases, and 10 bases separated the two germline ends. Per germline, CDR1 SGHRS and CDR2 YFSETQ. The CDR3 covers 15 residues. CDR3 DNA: TGCGCCAGCAGCTTAGGAGGGGCTAGCACAGATACGCAGTATTTT. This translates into CASSLGGASTDTQYF.